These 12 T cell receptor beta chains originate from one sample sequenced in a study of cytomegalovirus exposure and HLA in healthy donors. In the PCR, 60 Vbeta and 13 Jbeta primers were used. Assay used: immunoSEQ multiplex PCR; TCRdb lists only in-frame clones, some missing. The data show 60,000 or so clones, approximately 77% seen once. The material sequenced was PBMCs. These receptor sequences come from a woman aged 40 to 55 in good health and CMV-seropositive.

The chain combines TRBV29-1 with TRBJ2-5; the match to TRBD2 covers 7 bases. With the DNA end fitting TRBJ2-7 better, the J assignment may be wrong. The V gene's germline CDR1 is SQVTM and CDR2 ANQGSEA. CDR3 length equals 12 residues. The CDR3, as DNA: TGCAGCGTTGAAGTGCTAGCGGACGAGCAGTACTTC. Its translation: CSVEVLADEQYF.

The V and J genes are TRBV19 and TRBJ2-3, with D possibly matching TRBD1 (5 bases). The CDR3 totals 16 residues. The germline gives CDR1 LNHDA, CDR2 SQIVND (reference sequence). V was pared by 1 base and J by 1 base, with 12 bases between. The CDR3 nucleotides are TGTGCCAGTAGTATAGCTAAGGGGTCTGGCACAGATACGCAGTATTTT. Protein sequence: CASSIAKGSGTDTQYF.

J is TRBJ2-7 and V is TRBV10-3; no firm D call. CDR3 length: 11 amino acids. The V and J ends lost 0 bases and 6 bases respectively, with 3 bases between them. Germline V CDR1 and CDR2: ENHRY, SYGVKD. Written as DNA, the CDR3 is TGTGCCATCAGTGAGTCCGGCGAGCAGTACTTC. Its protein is CAISESGEQYF.

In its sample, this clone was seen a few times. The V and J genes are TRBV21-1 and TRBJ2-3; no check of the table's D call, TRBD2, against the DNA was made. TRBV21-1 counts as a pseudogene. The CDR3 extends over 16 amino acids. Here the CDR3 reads CASSTLGGENTDTQYF. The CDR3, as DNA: TGTGCCAGCAGCACCCTTGGCGGGGAAAACACAGATACGCAGTATTTT.

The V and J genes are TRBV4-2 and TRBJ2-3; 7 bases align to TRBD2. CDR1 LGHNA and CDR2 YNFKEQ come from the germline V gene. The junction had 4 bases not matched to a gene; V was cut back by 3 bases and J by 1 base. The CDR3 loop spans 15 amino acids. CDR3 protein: CASSHSRGGTDTQYF. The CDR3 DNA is TGTGCCAGCAGCCACAGCCGGGGGGGCACAGATACGCAGTATTTT.

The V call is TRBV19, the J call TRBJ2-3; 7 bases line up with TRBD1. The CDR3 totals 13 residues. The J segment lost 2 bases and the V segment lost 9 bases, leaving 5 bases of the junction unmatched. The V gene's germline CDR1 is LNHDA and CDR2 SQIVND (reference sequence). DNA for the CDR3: TGTGCCAGCCGACAGGGATCCACAGATACGCAGTATTTT. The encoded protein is CASRQGSTDTQYF.

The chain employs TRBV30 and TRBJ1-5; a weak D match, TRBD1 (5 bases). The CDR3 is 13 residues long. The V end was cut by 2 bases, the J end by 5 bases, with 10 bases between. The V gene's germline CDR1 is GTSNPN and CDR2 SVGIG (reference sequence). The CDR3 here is CAWSRGLDQPQHF. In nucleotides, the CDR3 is TGTGCCTGGAGTCGGGGGTTGGATCAGCCCCAGCATTTT.

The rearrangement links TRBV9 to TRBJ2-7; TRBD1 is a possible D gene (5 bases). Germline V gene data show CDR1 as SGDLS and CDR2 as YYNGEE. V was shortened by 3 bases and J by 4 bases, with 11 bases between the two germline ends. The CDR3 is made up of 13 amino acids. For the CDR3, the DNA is TGTGCCAGCAGCGCAGGGAACAGATACGAGCAGTACTTC. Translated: CASSAGNRYEQYF.

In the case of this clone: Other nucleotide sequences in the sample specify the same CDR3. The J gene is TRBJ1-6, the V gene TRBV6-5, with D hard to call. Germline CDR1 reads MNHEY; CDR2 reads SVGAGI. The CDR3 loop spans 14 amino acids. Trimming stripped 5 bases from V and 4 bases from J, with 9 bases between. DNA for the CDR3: TGTGCCAGCAGTCCGGGATCTTATAATTCACCCCTCCACTTT. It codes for CASSPGSYNSPLHF.

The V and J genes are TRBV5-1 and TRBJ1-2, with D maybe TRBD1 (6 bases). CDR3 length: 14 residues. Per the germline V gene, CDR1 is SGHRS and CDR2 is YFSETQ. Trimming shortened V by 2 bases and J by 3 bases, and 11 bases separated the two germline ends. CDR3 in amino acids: CASSFLYRDYGYTF. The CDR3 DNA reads TGCGCCAGCAGCTTTCTTTACAGGGACTATGGCTACACCTTC.

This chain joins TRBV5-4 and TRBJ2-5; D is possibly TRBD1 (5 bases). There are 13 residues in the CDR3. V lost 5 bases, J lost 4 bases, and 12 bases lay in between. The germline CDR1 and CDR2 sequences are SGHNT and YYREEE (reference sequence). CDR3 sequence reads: CASSRQGGETQYF. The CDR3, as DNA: TGTGCCAGCAGTCGTCAGGGCGGAGAGACCCAGTACTTC. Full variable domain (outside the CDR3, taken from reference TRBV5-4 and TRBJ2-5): ETGVTQSPTHLIKTRGQQVTLRCSSQSGHNTVSWYQQALGQGPQFIFQYYREEENGRGNFPPRFSGLQFPNYSSELNVNALELDDSALYLCASSRQGGETQYFGPGTRLLVL.

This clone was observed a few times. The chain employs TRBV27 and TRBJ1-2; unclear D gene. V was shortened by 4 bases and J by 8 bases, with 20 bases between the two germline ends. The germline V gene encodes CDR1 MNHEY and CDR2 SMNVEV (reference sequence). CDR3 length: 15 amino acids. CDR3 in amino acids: CASSSPRERPAGYTF. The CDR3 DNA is TGTGCCAGCAGTTCCCCACGGGAGCGCCCGGCCGGCTACACCTTC.